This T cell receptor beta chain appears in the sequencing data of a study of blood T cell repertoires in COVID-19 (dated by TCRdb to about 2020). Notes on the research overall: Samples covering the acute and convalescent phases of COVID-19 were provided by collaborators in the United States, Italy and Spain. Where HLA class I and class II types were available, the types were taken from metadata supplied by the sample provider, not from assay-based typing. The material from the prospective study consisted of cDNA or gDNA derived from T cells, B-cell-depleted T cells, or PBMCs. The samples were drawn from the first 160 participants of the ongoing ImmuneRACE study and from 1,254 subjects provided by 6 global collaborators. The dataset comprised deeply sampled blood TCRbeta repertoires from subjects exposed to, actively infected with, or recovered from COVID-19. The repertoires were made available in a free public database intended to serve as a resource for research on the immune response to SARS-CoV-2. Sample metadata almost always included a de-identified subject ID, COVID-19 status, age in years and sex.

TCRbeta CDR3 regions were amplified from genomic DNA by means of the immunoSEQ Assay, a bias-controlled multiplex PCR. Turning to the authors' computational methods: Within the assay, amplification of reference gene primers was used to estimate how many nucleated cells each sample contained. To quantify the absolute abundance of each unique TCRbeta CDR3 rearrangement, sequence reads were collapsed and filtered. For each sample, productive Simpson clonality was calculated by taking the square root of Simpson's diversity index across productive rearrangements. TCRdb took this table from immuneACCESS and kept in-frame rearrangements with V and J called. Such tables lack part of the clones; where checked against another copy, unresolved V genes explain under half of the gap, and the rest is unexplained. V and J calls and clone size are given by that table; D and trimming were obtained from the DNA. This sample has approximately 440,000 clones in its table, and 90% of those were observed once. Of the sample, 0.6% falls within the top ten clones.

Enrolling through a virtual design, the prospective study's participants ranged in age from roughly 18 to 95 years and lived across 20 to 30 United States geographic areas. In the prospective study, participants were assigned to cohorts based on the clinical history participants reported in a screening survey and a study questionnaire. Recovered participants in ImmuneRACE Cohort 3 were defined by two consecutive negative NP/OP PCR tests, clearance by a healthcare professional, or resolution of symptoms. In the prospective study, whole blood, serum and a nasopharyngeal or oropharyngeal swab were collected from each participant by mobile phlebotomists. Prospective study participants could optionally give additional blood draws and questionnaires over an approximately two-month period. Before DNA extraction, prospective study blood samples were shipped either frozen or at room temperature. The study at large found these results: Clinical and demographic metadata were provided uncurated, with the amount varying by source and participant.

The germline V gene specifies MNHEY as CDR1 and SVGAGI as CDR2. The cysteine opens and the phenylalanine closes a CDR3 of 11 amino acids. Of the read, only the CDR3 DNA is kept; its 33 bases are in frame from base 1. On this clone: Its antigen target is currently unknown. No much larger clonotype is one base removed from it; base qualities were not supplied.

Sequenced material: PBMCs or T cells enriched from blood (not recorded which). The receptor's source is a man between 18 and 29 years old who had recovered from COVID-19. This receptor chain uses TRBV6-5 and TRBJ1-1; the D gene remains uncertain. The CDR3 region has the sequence CAARRDTEAFF. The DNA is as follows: TGTGCAGCTAGGAGGGACACTGAAGCTTTCTTT.